This T cell receptor beta chain was captured by sequencing in a study of shared clonotypes between healthy human individuals. Background on the study: The study drew on a couple of women and a few men aged 18 to 49 as donors.

The V end was cut by 2 bases, the J end by 4 bases, with 21 bases between. Germline V CDR1 and CDR2: MRHNA, SNTAGT. This CDR3 contains 18 residues. Samples underwent the assay at deep level. Only in-frame clones appear in the TCRdb table, and some are missing; sequencing was by immunoSEQ multiplex PCR. The repertoire holds 2 million or so clones, with over 85% as singletons. As defined, naive CD8 cells were CD45RO-negative and positively selected for CCR7, with terminally differentiated effector memory CD45RA+ cells excluded. The receptor was isolated from a man aged 18 to 29 in good health. This chain uses TRBV6-4 with TRBJ1-5; weak D call: TRBD1 (5 bases). Sequenced material: naive CD8+ T cells sorted from blood. The CDR3 DNA is TGTGCCAGCAGTGACCTCAAATCTTGTTGGGGGGGGAATCAGCCCCAGCATTTT. Translated: CASSDLKSCWGGNQPQHF.